This entry features one T cell receptor (beta chain) sequence. The antigen is undetermined. Genomic DNA templated the TCR beta VDJ and CDR3 profiling. MiXCR was run by TCRdb on the reads, yielding one entry per CDR3 protein. Of some 190,000 distinct CDR3 sequences in the sample, less than 55% were seen once. These data are taken from a study of CD8+CD57+ T cells in acquired aplastic anemia. V trimming: 4 bases; J trimming: 8 bases; junction bases outside the gene matches: 9. The CDR3 has 14 residues. Germline loops: CDR1 MGHDK, CDR2 SYGVNS. Study findings and constraints: Any difference that existed in CD8+ Simpson's diversity between patients and controls was not significant.

The sample taken for sequencing was sorted CD4+, CD8+, or CD8+CD57+ T cells (not recorded which) from PBMCs. V and J are TRBV25-1 and TRBJ1-2, with TRBD1 matching 8 bases. This TCR derives from a human donor in good health. CDR3 coding DNA: TGTGCCAGCAGTGCCCCGCAGGGGGCTGGGGGCTACACCTTC. Its protein product is CASSAPQGAGGYTF.